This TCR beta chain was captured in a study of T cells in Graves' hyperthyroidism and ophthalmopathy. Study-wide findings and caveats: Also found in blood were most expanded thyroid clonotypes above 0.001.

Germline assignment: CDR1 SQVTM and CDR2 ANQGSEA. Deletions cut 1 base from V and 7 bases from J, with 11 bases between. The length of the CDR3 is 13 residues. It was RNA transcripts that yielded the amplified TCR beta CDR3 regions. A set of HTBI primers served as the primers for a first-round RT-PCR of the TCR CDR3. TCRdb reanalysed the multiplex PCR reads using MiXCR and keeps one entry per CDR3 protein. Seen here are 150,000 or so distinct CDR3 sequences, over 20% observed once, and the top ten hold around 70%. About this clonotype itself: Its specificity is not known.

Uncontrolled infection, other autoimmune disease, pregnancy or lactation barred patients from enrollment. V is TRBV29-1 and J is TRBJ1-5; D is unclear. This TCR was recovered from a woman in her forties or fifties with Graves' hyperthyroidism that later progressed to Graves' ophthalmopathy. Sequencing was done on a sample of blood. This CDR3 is CSVEGGPGQPQHF. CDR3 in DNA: TGCAGCGTTGAAGGAGGGCCGGGACAGCCCCAGCATTTT.